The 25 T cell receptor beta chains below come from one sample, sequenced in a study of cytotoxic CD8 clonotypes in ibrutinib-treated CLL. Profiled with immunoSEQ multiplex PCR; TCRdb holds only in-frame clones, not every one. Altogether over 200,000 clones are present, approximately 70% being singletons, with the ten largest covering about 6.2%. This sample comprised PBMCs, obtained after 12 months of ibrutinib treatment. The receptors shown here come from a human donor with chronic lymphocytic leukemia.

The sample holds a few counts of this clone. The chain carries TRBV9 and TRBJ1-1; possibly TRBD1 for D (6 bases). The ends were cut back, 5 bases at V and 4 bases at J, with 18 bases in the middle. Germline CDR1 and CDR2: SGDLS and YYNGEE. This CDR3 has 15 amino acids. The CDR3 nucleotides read TGTGCCAGCAGAAAATTTCGAGGGGGTGGCACTGAAGCTTTCTTT. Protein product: CASRKFRGGGTEAFF.

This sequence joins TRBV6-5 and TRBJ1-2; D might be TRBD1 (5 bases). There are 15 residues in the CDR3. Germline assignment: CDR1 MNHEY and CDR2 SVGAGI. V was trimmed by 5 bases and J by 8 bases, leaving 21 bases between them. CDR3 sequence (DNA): TGTGCCAGCAGTCCTCAGGGACGCCCCGGTGAGGGCTACACCTTC. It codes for CASSPQGRPGEGYTF.

The CDR3 sequence: CASSTPNTGEWGYEQYF. The CDR3 DNA reads TGCGCCAGCAGCACCCCTAATACAGGGGAATGGGGCTACGAGCAGTACTTC. V and J are TRBV5-1 and TRBJ2-7; TRBD1 matches 7 bases. This CDR3 has 17 amino acids. V was clipped by 4 bases and J by 3 bases; unmatched bases: 16. CDR1 is SGHRS, CDR2 YFSETQ, per germline.

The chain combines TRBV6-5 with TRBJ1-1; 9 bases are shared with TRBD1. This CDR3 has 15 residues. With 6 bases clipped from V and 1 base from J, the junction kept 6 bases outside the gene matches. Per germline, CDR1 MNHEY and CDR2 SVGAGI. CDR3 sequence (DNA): TGTGCCAGCAGAACTACAGGGGGCTGGAACACTGAAGCTTTCTTT. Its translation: CASRTTGGWNTEAFF.

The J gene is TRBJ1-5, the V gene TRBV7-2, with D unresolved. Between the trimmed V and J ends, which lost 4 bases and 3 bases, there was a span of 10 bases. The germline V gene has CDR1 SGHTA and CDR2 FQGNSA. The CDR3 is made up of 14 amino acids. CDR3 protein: CASSYGINNQPQHF. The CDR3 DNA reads TGTGCCAGCAGCTACGGGATAAACAATCAGCCCCAGCATTTT.

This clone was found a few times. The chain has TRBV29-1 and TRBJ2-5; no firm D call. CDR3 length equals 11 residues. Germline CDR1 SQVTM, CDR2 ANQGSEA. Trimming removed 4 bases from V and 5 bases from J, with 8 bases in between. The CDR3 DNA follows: TGCAGCGTTGTTGATATTGAGACCCAGTACTTC. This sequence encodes CSVVDIETQYF.

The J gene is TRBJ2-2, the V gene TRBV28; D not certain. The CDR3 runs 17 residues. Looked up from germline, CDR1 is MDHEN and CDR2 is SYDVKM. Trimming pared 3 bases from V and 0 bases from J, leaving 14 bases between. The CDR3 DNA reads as TGTGCCAGCAGTTTCGCTGTGGGCCAGGCGAACACCGGGGAGCTGTTTTTT. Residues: CASSFAVGQANTGELFF.

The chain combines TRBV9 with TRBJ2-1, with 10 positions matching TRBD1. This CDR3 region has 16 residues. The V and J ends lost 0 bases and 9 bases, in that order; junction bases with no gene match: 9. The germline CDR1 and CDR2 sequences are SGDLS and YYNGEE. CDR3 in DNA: TGTGCCAGCAGCGTAGCAGGGGACAGGGGTTCGGTTGAGCAGTTCTTC. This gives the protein CASSVAGDRGSVEQFF.

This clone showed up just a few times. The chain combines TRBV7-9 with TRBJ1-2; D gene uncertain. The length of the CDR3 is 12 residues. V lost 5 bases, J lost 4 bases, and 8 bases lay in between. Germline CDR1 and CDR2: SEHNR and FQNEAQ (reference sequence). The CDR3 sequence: CASSADIYGYTF. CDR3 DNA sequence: TGTGCCAGCAGCGCAGACATCTATGGCTACACCTTC. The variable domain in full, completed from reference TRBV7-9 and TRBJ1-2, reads DTGVSQNPRHKITKRGQNVTFRCDPISEHNRLYWYRQTLGQGPEFLTYFQNEAQLEKSRLLSDRFSAERPKGSFSTLEIQRTEQGDSAMYLCASSADIYGYTFGSGTRLTVV.

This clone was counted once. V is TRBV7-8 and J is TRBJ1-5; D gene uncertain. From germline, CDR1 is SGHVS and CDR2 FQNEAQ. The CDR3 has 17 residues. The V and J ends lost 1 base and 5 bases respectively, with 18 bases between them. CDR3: CASSLVFLARGDQPQHF. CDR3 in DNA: TGTGCCAGCAGCTTAGTATTTTTGGCTCGAGGTGATCAGCCCCAGCATTTT.

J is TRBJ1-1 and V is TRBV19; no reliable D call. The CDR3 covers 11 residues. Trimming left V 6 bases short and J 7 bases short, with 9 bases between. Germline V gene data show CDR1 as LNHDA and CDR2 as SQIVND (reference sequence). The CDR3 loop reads CASSQPGEAFF. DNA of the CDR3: TGTGCCAGTAGCCAACCAGGTGAAGCTTTCTTT.

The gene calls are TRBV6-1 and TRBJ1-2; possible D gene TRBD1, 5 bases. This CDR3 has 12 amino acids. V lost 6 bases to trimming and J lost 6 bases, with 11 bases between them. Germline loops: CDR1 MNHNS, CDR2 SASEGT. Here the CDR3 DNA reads TGTGCCAGCAGCCGACAGAGGGATGGCTACACCTTC. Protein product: CASSRQRDGYTF.

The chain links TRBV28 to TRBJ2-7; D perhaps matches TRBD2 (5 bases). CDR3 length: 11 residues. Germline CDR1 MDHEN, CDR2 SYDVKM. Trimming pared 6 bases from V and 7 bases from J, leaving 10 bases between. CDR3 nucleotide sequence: TGTGCCAGCAGGGTTCGGGGAGAGCAGTACTTC. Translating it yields CASRVRGEQYF.

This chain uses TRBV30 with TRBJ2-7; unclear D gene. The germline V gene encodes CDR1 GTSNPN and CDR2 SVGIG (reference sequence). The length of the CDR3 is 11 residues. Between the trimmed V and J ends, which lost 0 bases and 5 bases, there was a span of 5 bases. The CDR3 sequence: CAWSVRHEQYF. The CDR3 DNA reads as TGTGCCTGGAGTGTAAGACACGAGCAGTACTTC.

The DNA of the CDR3 is TGTGCCAGCAGCCCTCAGCGAAAGGGTGCGGGGGAGACCCAGTACTTC. This sequence encodes CASSPQRKGAGETQYF. V and J are TRBV28 and TRBJ2-5; a weak D match, TRBD2 (6 bases). The CDR3 sequence is 16 residues long. V lost 6 bases and J lost 5, with 22 bases in between. Germline V gene data show CDR1 as MDHEN and CDR2 as SYDVKM.

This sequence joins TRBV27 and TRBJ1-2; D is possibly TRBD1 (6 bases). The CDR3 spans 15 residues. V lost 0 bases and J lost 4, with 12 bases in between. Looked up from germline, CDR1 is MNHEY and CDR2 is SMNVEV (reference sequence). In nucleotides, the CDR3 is TGTGCCAGCAGTTTATCGGGGGGCCTGGGCTATGGCTACACCTTC. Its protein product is CASSLSGGLGYGYTF.

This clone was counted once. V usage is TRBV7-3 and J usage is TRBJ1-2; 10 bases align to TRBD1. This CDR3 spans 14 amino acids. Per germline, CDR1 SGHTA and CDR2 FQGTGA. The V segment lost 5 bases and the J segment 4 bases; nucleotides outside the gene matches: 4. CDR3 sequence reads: CASSPGTGAYGYTF. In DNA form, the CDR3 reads TGTGCCAGCAGCCCAGGGACAGGGGCCTATGGCTACACCTTC.

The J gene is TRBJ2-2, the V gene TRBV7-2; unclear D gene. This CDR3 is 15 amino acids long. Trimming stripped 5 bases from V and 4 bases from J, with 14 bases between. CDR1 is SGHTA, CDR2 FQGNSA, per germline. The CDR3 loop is CASSRLISGTGELFF. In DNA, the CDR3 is TGTGCCAGCAGCCGACTCATATCGGGCACCGGGGAGCTGTTTTTT.

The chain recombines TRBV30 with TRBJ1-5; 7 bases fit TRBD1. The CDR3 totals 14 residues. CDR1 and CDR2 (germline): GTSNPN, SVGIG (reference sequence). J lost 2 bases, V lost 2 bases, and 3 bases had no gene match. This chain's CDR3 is CAWSMGTGNQPQHF. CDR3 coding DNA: TGTGCCTGGAGTATGGGGACAGGCAATCAGCCCCAGCATTTT.

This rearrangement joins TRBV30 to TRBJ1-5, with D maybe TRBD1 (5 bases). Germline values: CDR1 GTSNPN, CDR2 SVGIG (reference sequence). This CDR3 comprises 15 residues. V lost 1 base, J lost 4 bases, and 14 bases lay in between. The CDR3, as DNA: TGTGCCTGGAGTGGGGACTCCCTAAGGAATCAGCCCCAGCATTTT. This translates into CAWSGDSLRNQPQHF.

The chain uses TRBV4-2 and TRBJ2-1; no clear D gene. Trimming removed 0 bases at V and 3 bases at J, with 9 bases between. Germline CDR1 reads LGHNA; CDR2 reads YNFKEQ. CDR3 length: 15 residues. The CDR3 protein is CASSQDKASYNEQFF. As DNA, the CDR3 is TGTGCCAGCAGCCAAGATAAGGCTAGCTACAATGAGCAGTTCTTC.

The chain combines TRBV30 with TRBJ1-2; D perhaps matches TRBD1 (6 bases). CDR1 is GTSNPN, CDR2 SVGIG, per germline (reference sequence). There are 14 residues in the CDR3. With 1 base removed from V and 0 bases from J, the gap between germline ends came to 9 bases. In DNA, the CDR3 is TGTGCCTGGAGTGGGACAGTAGCTAACTATGGCTACACCTTC. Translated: CAWSGTVANYGYTF.

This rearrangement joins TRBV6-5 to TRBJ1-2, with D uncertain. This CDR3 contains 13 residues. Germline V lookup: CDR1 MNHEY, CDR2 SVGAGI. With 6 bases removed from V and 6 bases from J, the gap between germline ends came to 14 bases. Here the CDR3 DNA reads TGTGCCAGCAGACACGTGCAGAGTCATGGCTACACCTTC. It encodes CASRHVQSHGYTF.

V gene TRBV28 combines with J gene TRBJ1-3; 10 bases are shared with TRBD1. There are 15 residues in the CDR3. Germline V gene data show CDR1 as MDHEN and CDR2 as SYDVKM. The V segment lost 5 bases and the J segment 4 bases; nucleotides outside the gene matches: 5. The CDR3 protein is CASSPTGGWGNTIYF. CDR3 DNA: TGTGCCAGCAGTCCGACAGGGGGCTGGGGAAACACCATATATTTT.

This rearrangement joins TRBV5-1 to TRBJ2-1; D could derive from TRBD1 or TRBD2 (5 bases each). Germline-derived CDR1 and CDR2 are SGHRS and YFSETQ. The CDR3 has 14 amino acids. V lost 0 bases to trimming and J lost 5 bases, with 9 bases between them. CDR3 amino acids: CASSLELGDNEQFF. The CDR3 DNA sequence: TGCGCCAGCAGCTTGGAACTAGGGGACAATGAGCAGTTCTTC.